One sample yielded the 14 T cell receptor beta chains listed below, sequenced in a study of cytomegalovirus exposure and HLA in healthy donors. With 60 Vbeta and 13 Jbeta primers, the PCR was carried out. Profiled with immunoSEQ multiplex PCR; TCRdb holds only in-frame clones, not every one. The sample consists of approximately 190,000 clones, over 70% of them appearing once. Sequencing used PBMCs. These TCRs come from a man younger than 45 in good health and CMV-seronegative.

The chain combines TRBV6-1 with TRBJ1-2; D is ambiguous. CDR1 MNHNS and CDR2 SASEGT come from the germline V gene. The CDR3 loop spans 14 amino acids. V was pared by 4 bases and J by 5 bases, with 14 bases between. The CDR3 region is CASSAGPRGYGYTF. CDR3 coding DNA: TGTGCCAGCAGTGCCGGACCCCGGGGTTATGGCTACACCTTC.

The chain links TRBV7-9 to TRBJ1-2; D may be TRBD1 (6 bases). The ends were cut back, 5 bases at V and 3 bases at J, with 16 bases in the middle. CDR1 is SEHNR and CDR2 is FQNEAQ in the germline V gene (reference sequence). CDR3 length: 15 amino acids. The CDR3 DNA sequence: TGTGCCAGCAGCCCATCAGGGGAGTGGTACTATGGCTACACCTTC. This sequence encodes CASSPSGEWYYGYTF.

The V gene is TRBV6-6, the J gene TRBJ2-7; 7 bases match TRBD1. Per germline, CDR1 MNHNY and CDR2 SVGAGI (reference sequence). The CDR3 sequence is 12 residues long. V shed 7 bases and J 3 bases; nucleotides not matched to a gene: 3. The CDR3 DNA is TGTGCCAGCATGACAGGGAACTACGAGCAGTACTTC. Amino acids: CASMTGNYEQYF.

In DNA form, the CDR3 reads TGCAGCGTGCGGGGCAGGGTCTCCTACGAGCAGTACTTC. It is translated as CSVRGRVSYEQYF. V usage is TRBV29-1 and J usage is TRBJ2-7; possible D gene TRBD2, 6 bases. Germline V gene data show CDR1 as SQVTM and CDR2 as ANQGSEA. The CDR3 is 13 residues long. The V and J ends lost 6 bases and 0 bases respectively, with 12 bases between them.

V and J are TRBV6-1 and TRBJ1-3; tentatively, D is TRBD1 (5 bases). The V gene lost 5 bases and the J gene lost 0 bases, with 11 bases spanning the gap. There are 15 residues in the CDR3. CDR1 and CDR2 (germline): MNHNS, SASEGT. In DNA, the CDR3 is TGTGCCAGCAGTTGGGGCGGAAACTCTGGAAACACCATATATTTT. Translated: CASSWGGNSGNTIYF.

The chain uses TRBV15 and TRBJ2-7; D may be TRBD2 (5 bases). V lost 3 bases, J lost 4 bases, and 10 bases lay in between. Per germline, CDR1 LNHNV and CDR2 YYDKDF (reference sequence). The CDR3 contains 13 residues. The CDR3: CATSSTSPYEQYF. The DNA for the CDR3 is TGTGCCACCAGCAGCACTAGTCCGTACGAGCAGTACTTC.

With respect to this clone: At one boundary the junction diverges from the germline segment, which might be a read error. The J gene is TRBJ1-6, the V gene TRBV11-2, with 9 bases aligning to TRBD1. The CDR3 is 13 residues long. Germline CDR1 is SGHAT and CDR2 is FQNNGV. The CDR3 reads CVSSMTGGSPLHF. The CDR3 coding sequence is TGTGTCAGCAGCATGACAGGGGGTTCACCCCTCCACTTT.

The V call is TRBV6-1, the J call TRBJ1-3; 8 bases agree with TRBD1. The CDR3 covers 12 residues. CDR1 and CDR2 (germline): MNHNS, SASEGT. The ends lost 7 bases at V and 8 bases at J; junction bases unmatched: 4. In DNA form, the CDR3 reads TGTGCCAGCATAACAGGGGGGGACACCATATATTTT. Its protein product is CASITGGDTIYF.

The gene calls are TRBV2 and TRBJ2-4; D is unclear. V was pared by 4 bases and J by 4 bases, with 5 bases between. The CDR3 has 12 amino acids. CDR1 and CDR2 (germline): SNHLY, FYNNEI. CDR3 nucleotide sequence: TGTGCCAGCAGTGGAGGAAAAAACATTCAGTACTTC. It codes for CASSGGKNIQYF.

This chain uses TRBV5-6 with TRBJ2-7; 10 bases are a match to TRBD1. The CDR3 is 16 residues long. Germline V lookup: CDR1 SGHDT, CDR2 YYEEEE. V lost 1 base, J lost 6 bases, and 10 bases stayed unmatched. Here the CDR3 DNA reads TGTGCCAGCAGCTTGTTAGGGACAGGGGCTAGAACCGAGCAGTACTTC. Translated, it gives CASSLLGTGARTEQYF.

A word on this clone: One end of the junction varies from germline; a read error may be responsible. This rearrangement joins TRBV7-9 to TRBJ1-2, with 8 bases fitting TRBD1. There are 14 residues in the CDR3. Germline CDR1 and CDR2: SEHNR and FQNEAQ (reference sequence). The CDR3 region is CSSSLGTGLYGYTF. CDR3 sequence (DNA): TGTTCCAGCAGCTTAGGGACAGGACTCTATGGCTACACCTTC.

The CDR3 DNA reads TGTGCCAGCAGTTTCCGACAGGGATCGAATGAGCAGTTCTTC. Translation gives CASSFRQGSNEQFF. The rearrangement links TRBV27 to TRBJ2-1; 7 bases are shared with TRBD1. The ends lost 3 bases at V and 7 bases at J; junction bases unmatched: 6. Germline V gene lookup returns CDR1 MNHEY and CDR2 SMNVEV (reference sequence). The CDR3 has 14 amino acids.

The chain carries TRBV19 and TRBJ2-3, with D possibly TRBD1 on 6 matching bases. V lost 10 bases and J lost 4, with 12 bases in between. Germline lookup yields CDR1 LNHDA and CDR2 SQIVND (reference sequence). This CDR3 comprises 12 residues. The DNA for the CDR3 is TGTGCCATCCGGGACACCTCAGATACGCAGTATTTT. Its protein product is CAIRDTSDTQYF.

This clone turned up a few times. The V and J genes are TRBV27 and TRBJ1-4; D is perhaps TRBD1 (6 bases). Deletions cut 2 bases from V and 8 bases from J, with 24 bases between. Germline assignment: CDR1 MNHEY and CDR2 SMNVEV (reference sequence). The CDR3 has 18 amino acids. In DNA, the CDR3 is TGTGCCAGCAGTTTAAGCATTGTGGAGGGGACTAGGGGGGAAAAACTGTTTTTT. As protein: CASSLSIVEGTRGEKLFF.